This paragraph covers one TCR beta chain sequence. This CDR3 contains 18 residues. The ends lost 8 bases at V and 0 bases at J; junction bases unmatched: 17. Germline CDR1 MNHNS, CDR2 SASEGT. A second PCR of roughly 7 to 11 cycles used a sample-barcoded 5' primer and a J-beta primer mix. TCRdb reprocessed the 5' RACE reads via MiXCR and lists one record per CDR3 protein. The repertoire holds about 970,000 distinct CDR3 sequences, with 51% as singletons. This specimen belongs to a study of blood T cells in healthy people across ages. Investigators took 9.5 to 10 milliliters of peripheral blood from every donor.

The specimen sequenced was blood. The chain carries TRBV6-1 and TRBJ2-7, with 9 bases matching TRBD2. This clonotype originated in a woman aged 55-69 years in good health. CDR3 in amino acids: CASSSPAGGPSFSYEQYF. The CDR3 DNA reads as TGTGCCAGCTCCTCCCCTGCGGGAGGGCCTTCTTTCTCCTACGAGCAGTACTTC.